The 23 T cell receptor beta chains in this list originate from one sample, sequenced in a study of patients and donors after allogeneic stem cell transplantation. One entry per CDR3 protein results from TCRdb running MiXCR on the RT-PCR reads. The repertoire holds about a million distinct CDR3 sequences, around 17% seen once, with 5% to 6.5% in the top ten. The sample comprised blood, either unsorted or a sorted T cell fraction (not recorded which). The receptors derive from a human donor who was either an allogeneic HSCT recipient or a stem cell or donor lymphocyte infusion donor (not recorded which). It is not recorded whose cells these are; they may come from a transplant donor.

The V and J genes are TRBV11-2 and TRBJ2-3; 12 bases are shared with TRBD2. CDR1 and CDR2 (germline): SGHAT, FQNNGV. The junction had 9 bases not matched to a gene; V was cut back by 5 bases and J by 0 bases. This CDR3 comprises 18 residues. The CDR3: CASSPPGLAGGSTDTQYF. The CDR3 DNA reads TGTGCCAGCAGCCCCCCCGGGCTAGCGGGAGGGAGCACAGATACGCAGTATTTT.

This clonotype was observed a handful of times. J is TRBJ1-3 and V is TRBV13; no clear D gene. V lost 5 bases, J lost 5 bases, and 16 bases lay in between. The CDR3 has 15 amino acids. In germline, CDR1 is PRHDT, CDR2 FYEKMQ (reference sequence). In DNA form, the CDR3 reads TGTGCCAGCAGCGCAACACCGGGAGGAAGAAACACCATATATTTT. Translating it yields CASSATPGGRNTIYF.

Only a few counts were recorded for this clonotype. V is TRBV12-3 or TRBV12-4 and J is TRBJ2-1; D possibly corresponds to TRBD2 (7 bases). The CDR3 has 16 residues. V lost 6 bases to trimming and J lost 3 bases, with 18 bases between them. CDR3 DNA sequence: TGTGCCAGCAGGGGACAAGGGGGGGGACACTACAATGAGCAGTTCTTC. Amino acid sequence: CASRGQGGGHYNEQFF.

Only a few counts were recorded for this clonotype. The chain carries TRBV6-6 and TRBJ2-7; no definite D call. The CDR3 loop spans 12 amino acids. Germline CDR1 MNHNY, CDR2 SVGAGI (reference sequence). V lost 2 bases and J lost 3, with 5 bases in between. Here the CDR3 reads CASSYVNYEQYF. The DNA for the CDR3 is TGTGCCAGCAGTTACGTTAACTACGAGCAGTACTTC.

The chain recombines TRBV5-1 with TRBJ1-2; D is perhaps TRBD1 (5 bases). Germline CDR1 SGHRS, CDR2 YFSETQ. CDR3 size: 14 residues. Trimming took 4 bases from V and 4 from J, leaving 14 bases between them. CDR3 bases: TGCGCCAGCAGCGGCCAGGGTGCGTTCTATGGCTACACCTTC. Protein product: CASSGQGAFYGYTF.

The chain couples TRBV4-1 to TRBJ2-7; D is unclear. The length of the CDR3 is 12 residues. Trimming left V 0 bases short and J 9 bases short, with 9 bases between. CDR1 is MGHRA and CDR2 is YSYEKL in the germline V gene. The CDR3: CASSQDYARQYF. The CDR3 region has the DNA TGCGCCAGCAGCCAAGATTATGCTAGGCAGTACTTC.

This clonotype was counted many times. The CDR3 region has the DNA TGCGCCAGCAGCTCGTCCGGACGCGGCACTGAAGCTTTCTTT. This translates into CASSSSGRGTEAFF. The chain carries TRBV5-1 and TRBJ1-1, with unresolved D. The CDR3 contains 14 residues. V was trimmed by 3 bases and J by 4 bases, leaving 13 bases between them. Germline CDR1 and CDR2: SGHRS and YFSETQ. Full variable domain (missing parts from reference TRBV5-1 and TRBJ1-1): KAGVTQTPRYLIKTRGQQVTLSCSPISGHRSVSWYQQTPGQGLQFLFEYFSETQRNKGNFPGRFSGRQFSNSRSEMNVSTLELGDSALYLCASSSSGRGTEAFFGQGTRLTVV.

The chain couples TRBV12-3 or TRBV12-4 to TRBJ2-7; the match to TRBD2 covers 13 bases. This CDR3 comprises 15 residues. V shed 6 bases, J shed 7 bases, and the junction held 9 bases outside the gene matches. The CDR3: CASSIGLAGAWEQYF. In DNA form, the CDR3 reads TGTGCCAGCAGCATAGGACTAGCGGGGGCGTGGGAGCAGTACTTC.

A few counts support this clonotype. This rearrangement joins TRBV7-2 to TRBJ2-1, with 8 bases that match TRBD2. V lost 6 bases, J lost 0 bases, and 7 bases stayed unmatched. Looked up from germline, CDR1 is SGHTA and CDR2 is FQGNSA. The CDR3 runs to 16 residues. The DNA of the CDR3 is TGTGCCAGCAGGGCGGGGGGCCCCCGCTCCTACAATGAGCAGTTCTTC. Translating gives CASRAGGPRSYNEQFF. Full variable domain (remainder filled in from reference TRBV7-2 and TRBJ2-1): GAGVSQSPSNKVTEKGKDVELRCDPISGHTALYWYRQSLGQGLEFLIYFQGNSAPDKSGLPSDRFSAERTGGSVSTLTIQRTQQEDSAVYLCASRAGGPRSYNEQFFGPGTRLTVL.

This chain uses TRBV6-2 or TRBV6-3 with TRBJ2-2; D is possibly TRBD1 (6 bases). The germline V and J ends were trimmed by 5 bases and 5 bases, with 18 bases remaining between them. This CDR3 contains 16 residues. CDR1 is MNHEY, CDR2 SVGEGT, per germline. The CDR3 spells CASSRYGQGITGELFF. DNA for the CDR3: TGTGCCAGCAGTCGGTACGGGCAGGGGATAACCGGGGAGCTGTTTTTT.

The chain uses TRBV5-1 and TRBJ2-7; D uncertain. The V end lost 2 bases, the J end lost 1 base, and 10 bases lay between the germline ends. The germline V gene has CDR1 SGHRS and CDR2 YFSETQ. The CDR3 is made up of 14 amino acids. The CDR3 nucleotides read TGCGCCAGCAGCTTCGGACCCAGGTCCTACGAGCAGTACTTC. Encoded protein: CASSFGPRSYEQYF.

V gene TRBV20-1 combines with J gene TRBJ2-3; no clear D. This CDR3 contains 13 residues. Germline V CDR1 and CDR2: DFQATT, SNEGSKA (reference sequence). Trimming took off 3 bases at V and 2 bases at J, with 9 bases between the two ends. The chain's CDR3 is CSARGINTDTQYF. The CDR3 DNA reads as TGCAGTGCTAGGGGGATAAACACAGATACGCAGTATTTT.

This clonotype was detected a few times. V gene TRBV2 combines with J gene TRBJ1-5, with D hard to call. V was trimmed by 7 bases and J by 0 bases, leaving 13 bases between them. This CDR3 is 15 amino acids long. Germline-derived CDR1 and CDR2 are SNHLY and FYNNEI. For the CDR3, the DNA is TGTGCCAGCAAACTAAAGGACGGTAGCAATCAGCCCCAGCATTTT. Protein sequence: CASKLKDGSNQPQHF.

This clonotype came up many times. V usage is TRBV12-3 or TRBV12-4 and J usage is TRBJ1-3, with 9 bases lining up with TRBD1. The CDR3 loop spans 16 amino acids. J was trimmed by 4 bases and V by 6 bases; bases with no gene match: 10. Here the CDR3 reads CASSPYRTGEGNTIYF. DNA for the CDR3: TGTGCCAGCAGCCCATACAGGACAGGGGAAGGAAACACCATATATTTT.

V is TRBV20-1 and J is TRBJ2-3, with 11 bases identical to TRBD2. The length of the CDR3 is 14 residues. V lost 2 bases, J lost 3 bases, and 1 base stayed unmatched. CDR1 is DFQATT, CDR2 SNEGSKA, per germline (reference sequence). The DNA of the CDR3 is TGCAGTGCTAGAACTAGCGGGAGAACAGATACGCAGTATTTT. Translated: CSARTSGRTDTQYF.

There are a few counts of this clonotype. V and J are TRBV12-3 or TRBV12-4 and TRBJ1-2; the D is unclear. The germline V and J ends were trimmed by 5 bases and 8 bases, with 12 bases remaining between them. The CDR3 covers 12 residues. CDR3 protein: CASSRSDWGYTF. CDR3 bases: TGTGCCAGCAGTCGGTCAGACTGGGGCTACACCTTC.

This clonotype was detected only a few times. In nucleotides, the CDR3 is TGCGCCAGCAGGAGGAGCGGGACACTCTCTGGAAACACCATATATTTT. Residues: CASRRSGTLSGNTIYF. The chain combines TRBV10-2 with TRBJ1-3, with a tentative D call TRBD1 (6 bases). Deletions cut 6 bases from V and 0 bases from J, with 15 bases between. Germline V lookup: CDR1 WSHSY, CDR2 SAAADI. The CDR3 runs to 16 residues.

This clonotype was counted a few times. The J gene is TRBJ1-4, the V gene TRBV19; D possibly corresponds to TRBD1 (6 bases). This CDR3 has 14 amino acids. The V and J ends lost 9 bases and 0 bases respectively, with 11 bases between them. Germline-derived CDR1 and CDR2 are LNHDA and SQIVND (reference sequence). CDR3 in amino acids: CASSGQATNEKLFF. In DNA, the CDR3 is TGTGCCAGCTCGGGACAAGCAACTAATGAAAAACTGTTTTTT.

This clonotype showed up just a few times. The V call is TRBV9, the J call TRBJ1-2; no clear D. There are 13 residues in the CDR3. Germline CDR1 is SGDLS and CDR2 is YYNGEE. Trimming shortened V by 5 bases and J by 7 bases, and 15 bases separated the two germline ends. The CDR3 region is CASRREFPGGYTF. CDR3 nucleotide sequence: TGTGCCAGCAGGAGGGAGTTTCCGGGTGGCTACACCTTC.

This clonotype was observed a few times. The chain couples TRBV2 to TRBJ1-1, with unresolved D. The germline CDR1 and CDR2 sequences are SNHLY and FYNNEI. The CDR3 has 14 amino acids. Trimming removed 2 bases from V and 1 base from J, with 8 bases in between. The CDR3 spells CASSEPRKNTEAFF. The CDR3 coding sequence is TGTGCCAGCAGTGAACCGCGGAAGAACACTGAAGCTTTCTTT.

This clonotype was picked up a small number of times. DNA of the CDR3: TGTGCCAGCAGCTCGGACAGGGGGCGATTAGAAGCTTTCTTT. Its translation: CASSSDRGRLEAFF. This sequence joins TRBV6-1 and TRBJ1-1; TRBD1 matches at 11 bases. The CDR3 spans 14 residues. Germline trimming cut 6 bases from V and 8 bases from J; bases unmatched to any gene: 8. CDR1 is MNHNS and CDR2 is SASEGT in the germline V gene.

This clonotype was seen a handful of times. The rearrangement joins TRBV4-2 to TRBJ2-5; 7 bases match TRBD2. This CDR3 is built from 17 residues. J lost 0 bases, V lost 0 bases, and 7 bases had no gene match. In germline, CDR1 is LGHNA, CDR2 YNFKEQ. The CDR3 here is CASSQDRSGRHQETQYF. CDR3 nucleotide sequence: TGTGCCAGCAGCCAAGATCGATCCGGGAGGCACCAAGAGACCCAGTACTTC.

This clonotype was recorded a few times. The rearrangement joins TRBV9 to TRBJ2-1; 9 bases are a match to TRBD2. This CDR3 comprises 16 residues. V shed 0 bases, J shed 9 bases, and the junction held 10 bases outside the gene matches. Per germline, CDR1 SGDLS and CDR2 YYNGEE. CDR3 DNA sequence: TGTGCCAGCAGCGTAGCTAGCGGGACCCCGGAGATTGAGCAGTTCTTC. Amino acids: CASSVASGTPEIEQFF.